This T cell receptor beta chain was identified in a study of CD8 T cells in ankylosing spondylitis (dated by TCRdb to 2016 to 2017). Background for the entire study: T cell receptor beta repertoires were profiled in healthy donors and ankylosing spondylitis patients so that disease-linked TCR variants could be found. The full study cohort was made up of about two dozen ankylosing spondylitis patients and fewer than 120 healthy donors. Peripheral blood was sampled, and synovial fluid was additionally collected from ankylosing spondylitis patients. On the study overall, not on this receptor specifically: Some motif variants had previously been reported in the synovial fluid and blood of reactive arthritis patients, which suggests shared mechanisms of disease initiation. A TCR beta motif of roughly 8 highly homologous amino acid variants appeared characteristic of blood from ankylosing spondylitis patients. Significant enrichment of the disease-linked clones was reported in matched synovial fluid samples from ankylosing spondylitis patients. A CD8+ phenotype was shown by the disease-linked clones, which were found at relatively low frequencies in peripheral blood.

In the case of this clonotype: Its antigen is still unknown. There are no base qualities to consult, and no much larger clone falls within one base.

Sequenced using an Illumina HiSeq 2500. TCR beta libraries were prepared by quantitative 5'-RACE with molecular barcodes. The paper's data handling went like this. Disease-linked TCR variants were identified with a new computational method built on a probabilistic model of VDJ rearrangement. TCRdb reprocessing: public reads trimmed at Q25 with fastp, clones called with MiXCR, in-frame beta chains kept. Every CDR3 protein is listed once, alongside the most common genes and DNA of its rows. These V and J calls rely on TCRdb rather than the paper's analysis. Counted in this sample were hundreds of thousands of distinct CDR3 sequences; 20% to 30% of them appeared once. 0.89% of the sample lies in the top ten. V is clipped by 2 bases and J by 8 bases, and the sequence between their germline boundaries is 13 bases long. The CDR3 measures 14 amino acids from cysteine to phenylalanine. The DNA shown is the 42-base CDR3, in frame from base 1. The CDR1 and CDR2 encoded by the germline V gene are SGHTA and FQGNSA.

The source of this sequence is a male donor with ankylosing spondylitis. The V and J genes are TRBV7-2 and TRBJ1-3; the D region possibly corresponds to TRBD1 (5 bases align). Source material: blood, either unsorted or a sorted T cell fraction (not recorded which). The DNA sequence is given as TGTGCCAGCAGCTTAAGGCAGGGCGGAGACACCATATATTTT. Its translation reads: CASSLRQGGDTIYF.